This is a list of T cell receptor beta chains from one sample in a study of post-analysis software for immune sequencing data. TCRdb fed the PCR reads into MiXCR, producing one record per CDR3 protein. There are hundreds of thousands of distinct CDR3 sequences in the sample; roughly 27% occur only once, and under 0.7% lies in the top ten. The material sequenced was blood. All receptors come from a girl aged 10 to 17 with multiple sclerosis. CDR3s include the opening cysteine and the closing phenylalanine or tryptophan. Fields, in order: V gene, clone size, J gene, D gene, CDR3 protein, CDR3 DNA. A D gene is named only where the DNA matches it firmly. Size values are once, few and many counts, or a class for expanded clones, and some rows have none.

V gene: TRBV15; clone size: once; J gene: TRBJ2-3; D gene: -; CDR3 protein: CATSRANGLTDTQYF; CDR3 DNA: TGTGCCACCAGCAGAGCGAACGGGTTGACAGATACGCAGTATTTT
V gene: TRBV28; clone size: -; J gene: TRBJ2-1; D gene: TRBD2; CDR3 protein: CASRILGGGEQFF; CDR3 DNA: TGTGCCAGCAGAATCTTGGGGGGGGGTGAGCAGTTCTTC
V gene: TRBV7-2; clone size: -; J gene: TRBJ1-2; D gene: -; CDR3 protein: CASSSRPYDRSYGYTF; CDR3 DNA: TGTGCCAGCAGCTCTAGGCCCTATGACAGGTCCTATGGCTACACCTTC
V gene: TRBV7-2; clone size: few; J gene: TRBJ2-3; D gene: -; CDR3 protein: CASSSPGDSTDTQYF; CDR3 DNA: TGTGCCAGCAGCTCCCCAGGGGACAGCACAGATACGCAGTATTTT
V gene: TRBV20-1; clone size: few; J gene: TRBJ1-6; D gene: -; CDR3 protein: CSATVGTRAGDSPLHF; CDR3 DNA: TGCAGTGCCACAGTCGGGACCCGGGCCGGAGATTCACCCCTCCACTTT
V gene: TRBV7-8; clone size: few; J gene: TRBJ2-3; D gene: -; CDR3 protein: CASSRGSGRLGTDTQYF; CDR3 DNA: TGTGCCAGCAGCCGGGGTAGCGGTAGGTTGGGCACAGATACGCAGTATTTT
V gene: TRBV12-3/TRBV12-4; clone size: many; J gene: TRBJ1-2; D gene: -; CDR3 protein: CASTTYYGYTF; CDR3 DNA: TGTGCCAGCACCACATACTATGGCTACACCTTC
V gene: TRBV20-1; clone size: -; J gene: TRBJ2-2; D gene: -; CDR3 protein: CRAKFGGGELFF; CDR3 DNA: TGCAGGGCAAAGTTCGGTGGCGGGGAGCTGTTTTTT
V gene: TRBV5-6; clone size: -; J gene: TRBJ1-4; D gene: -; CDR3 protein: CASSFRTATTNEKLFF; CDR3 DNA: TGTGCCAGCAGCTTTCGGACAGCCACAACTAATGAAAAACTGTTTTTT
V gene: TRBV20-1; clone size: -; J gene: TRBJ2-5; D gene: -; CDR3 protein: CSARRGTEGQETQYF; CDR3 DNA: TGCAGTGCTAGACGCGGGACAGAAGGCCAAGAGACCCAGTACTTC
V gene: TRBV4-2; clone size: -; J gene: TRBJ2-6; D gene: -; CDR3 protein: CASSQAQVRVGGANVRTF; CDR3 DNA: TGTGCCAGCAGCCAAGCCCAAGTACGAGTAGGTGGGGCCAACGTCCGGACTTTC
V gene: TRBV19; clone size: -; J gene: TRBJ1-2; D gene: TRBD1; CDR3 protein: CASKIQGHYGYTF; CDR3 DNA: TGTGCCAGTAAAATACAGGGGCACTATGGCTACACCTTC
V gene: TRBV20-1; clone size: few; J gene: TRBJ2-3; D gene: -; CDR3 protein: CSAVYERLVARTQYF; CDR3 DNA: TGCAGTGCCGTGTACGAGAGACTAGTAGCAAGAACGCAGTATTTT
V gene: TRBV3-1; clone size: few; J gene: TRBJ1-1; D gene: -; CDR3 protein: CASSQGEQRRTEAFF; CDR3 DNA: TGTGCCAGCAGCCAAGGAGAACAGAGGAGGACTGAAGCTTTCTTT
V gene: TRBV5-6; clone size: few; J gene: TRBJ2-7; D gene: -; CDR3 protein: CASSFQGVLGSYEQYF; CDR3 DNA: TGTGCCAGCAGCTTTCAGGGTGTTCTCGGCTCCTACGAGCAGTACTTC
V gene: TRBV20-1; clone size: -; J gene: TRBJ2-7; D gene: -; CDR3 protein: CSARDFWVSGDEQYF; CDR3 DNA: TGCAGTGCTAGAGATTTTTGGGTGAGTGGTGACGAGCAGTACTTC
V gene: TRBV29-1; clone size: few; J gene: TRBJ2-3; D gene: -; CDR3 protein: CSVSSTDTQYF; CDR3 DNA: TGCAGCGTTTCCAGCACAGATACGCAGTATTTT
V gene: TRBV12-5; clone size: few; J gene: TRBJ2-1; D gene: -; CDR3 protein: CASGLVQSFTASSYNEQFF; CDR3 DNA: TGTGCTAGTGGTTTGGTCCAGAGTTTTACAGCCTCCTCCTACAATGAGCAGTTCTTC
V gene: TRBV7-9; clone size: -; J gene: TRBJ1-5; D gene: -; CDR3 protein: CASSLGDQPHDF; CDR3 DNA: TGTGCCAGCAGCTTAGGGGATCAGCCCCATGATTTT
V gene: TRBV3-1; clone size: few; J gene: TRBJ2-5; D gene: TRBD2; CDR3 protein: CASSQGTGGGETQYF; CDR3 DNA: TGTGCCAGCAGCCAAGGTACGGGAGGAGGGGAGACCCAGTACTTC
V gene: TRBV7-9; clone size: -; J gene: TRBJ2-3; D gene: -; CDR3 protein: CASSGRAGFTDTQYF; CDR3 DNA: TGTGCCAGCAGCGGTCGAGCGGGTTTCACAGATACGCAGTATTTT
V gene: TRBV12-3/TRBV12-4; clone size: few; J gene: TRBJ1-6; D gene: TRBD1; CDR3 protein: CASWGGDRHNSPLHF; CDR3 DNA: TGTGCCAGCTGGGGTGGGGACAGACATAATTCACCCCTCCACTTT
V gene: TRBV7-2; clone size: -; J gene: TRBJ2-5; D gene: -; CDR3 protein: CASSLNFAAAREETQYF; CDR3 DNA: TGTGCCAGCAGCTTAAATTTTGCAGCGGCCAGAGAAGAGACCCAGTACTTC
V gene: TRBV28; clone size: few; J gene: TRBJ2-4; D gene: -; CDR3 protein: CASIGGGGPRIQYF; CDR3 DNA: TGTGCCAGCATCGGGGGCGGGGGACCGCGTATTCAGTACTTC
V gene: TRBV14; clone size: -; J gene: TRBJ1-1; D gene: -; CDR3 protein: CASRQFMNTEAFF; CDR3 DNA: TGTGCCAGCAGGCAATTTATGAACACTGAAGCTTTCTTT
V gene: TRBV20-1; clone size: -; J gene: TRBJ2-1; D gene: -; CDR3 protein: CSARDLRGHNEQFF; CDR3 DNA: TGCAGTGCTAGAGATCTTCGGGGGCACAATGAGCAGTTCTTC
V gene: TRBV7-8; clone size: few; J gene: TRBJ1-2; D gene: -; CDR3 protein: CASSLSLGPENYGYTF; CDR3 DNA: TGTGCCAGCAGCTTATCTTTGGGGCCGGAGAACTATGGCTACACCTTC
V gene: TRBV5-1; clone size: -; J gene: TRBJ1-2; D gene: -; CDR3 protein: CASSFEGLSYGYTF; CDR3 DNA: TGCGCCAGCAGCTTCGAGGGCCTTTCCTATGGCTACACCTTC
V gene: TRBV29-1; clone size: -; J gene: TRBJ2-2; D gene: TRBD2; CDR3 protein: CSAGGAGTGELFF; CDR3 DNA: TGCAGCGCGGGGGGGGCCGGCACCGGGGAGCTGTTTTTT
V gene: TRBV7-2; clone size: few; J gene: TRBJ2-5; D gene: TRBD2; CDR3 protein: CASSSGTSGYQETQYF; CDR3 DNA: TGTGCCAGCAGCTCCGGGACTAGCGGATACCAAGAGACCCAGTACTTC
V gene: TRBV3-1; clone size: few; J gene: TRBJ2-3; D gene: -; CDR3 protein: CASSLDSRDTDTQYF; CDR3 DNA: TGTGCCAGCAGCCTAGATTCTAGAGACACAGATACGCAGTATTTT
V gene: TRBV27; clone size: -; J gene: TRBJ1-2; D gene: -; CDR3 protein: CATLKGSGYTF; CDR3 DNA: TGTGCCACCTTAAAGGGGAGCGGCTACACCTTC
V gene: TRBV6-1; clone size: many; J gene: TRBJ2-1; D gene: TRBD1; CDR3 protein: CASSSRTGYNEQFF; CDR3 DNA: TGTGCCAGCAGTTCCCGGACAGGGTACAATGAGCAGTTCTTC
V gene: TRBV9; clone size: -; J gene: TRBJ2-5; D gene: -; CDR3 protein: CASSVGGGGSGETQYF; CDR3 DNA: TGTGCCAGCAGCGTAGGCGGGGGCGGGAGCGGAGAGACCCAGTACTTC
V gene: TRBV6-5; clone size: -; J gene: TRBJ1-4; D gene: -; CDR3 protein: CANSYSRAAFNEKLFF; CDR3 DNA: TGTGCCAACAGTTACTCGAGGGCCGCCTTTAATGAAAAACTGTTTTTT
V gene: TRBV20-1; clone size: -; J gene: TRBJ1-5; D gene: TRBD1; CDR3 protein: CSAIAPGGGNQPQHF; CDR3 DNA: TGCAGTGCTATTGCGCCAGGGGGCGGTAATCAGCCCCAGCATTTT
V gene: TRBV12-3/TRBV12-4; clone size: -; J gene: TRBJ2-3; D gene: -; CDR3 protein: CASSLSRERTDTQYF; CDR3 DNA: TGTGCCAGCAGTTTATCTAGAGAGAGAACAGATACGCAGTATTTT
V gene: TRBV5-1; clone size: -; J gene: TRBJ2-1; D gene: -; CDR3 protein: CASSLESGAEQFF; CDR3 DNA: TGCGCCAGCAGCTTGGAAAGCGGAGCGGAGCAGTTCTTC
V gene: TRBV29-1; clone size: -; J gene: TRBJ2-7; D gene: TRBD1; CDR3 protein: CSVITQGAGYEQYF; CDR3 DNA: TGCAGCGTGATAACGCAGGGGGCGGGCTACGAGCAGTACTTC
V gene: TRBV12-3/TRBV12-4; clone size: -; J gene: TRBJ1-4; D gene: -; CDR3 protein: CASSSKDIFGEKLFF; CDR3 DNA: TGTGCCAGCAGTTCCAAGGACATCTTCGGTGAAAAACTGTTTTTT
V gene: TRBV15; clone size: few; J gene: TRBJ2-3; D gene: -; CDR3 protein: CATSRDFGGSTDTQYF; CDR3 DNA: TGTGCCACCAGCAGAGATTTCGGCGGCAGCACAGATACGCAGTATTTT
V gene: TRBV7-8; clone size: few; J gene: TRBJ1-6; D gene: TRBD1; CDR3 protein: CASAGTVESPLHF; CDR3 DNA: TGTGCCAGCGCCGGGACAGTCGAGTCACCCCTCCACTTT
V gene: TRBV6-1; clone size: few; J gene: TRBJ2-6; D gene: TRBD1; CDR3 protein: CASSPDRGRGPGANVLTF; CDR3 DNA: TGTGCCAGCAGTCCGGACAGGGGTCGGGGTCCTGGGGCCAACGTCCTGACTTTC
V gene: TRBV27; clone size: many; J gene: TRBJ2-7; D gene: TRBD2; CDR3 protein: CASRKLRTSGMYEQYF; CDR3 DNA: TGTGCCAGCAGAAAGCTTCGGACTAGCGGGATGTACGAGCAGTACTTC